This TCR beta chain derives from a study of shared clonotypes between healthy human individuals. CDR3 length: 13 amino acids. V was clipped by 6 bases and J by 5 bases, with 13 bases between them. Germline CDR1 reads MDHEN; CDR2 reads SYDVKM. Profiling relied on immunoSEQ multiplex PCR, and the TCRdb table lists in-frame clones only, not all of them. This table has over a million clones, 78% appearing once. The specimen was memory CD4+ T cells from PBMCs. Subset indicated: CD45RA-negative fraction. The chain recombines TRBV28 with TRBJ1-1; D call uncertain. The receptor was derived from a man younger than 35 in good health. Some clones in this sample may be carry-over from other donors' samples. In nucleotides, the CDR3 is TGTGCCAGCAGAAGGAACCTTGGGACTGAAGCTTTCTTT. Translating it yields CASRRNLGTEAFF.